These 20 T cell receptor beta chains share one sample of origin, sequenced in a study of monozygotic twins with inflammatory bowel disease. From its re-call of the 5' RACE reads, TCRdb lists each CDR3 protein once, without DNA. The table lists about 380,000 distinct CDR3 sequences, with 2.5% to 3% in the top ten. Sample: blood. All receptors derive from a human donor with ulcerative colitis or Crohn's disease, or a healthy co-twin of an affected twin (not recorded which).

The chain recombines TRBV5-1 with TRBJ2-5. CDR1 is SGHRS, CDR2 YFSETQ, per germline. This CDR3 contains 14 residues. The CDR3 region is CASSLARGWETQYF.

The chain recombines TRBV12-3 or TRBV12-4 with TRBJ2-5; without DNA, the TCRdb call of TRBD2 cannot be checked. This CDR3 spans 17 amino acids. The CDR3: CASKGGQAEQHQETQYF.

The chain employs TRBV9 and TRBJ1-4; absent DNA, TCRdb's TRBD1 call cannot be checked. The CDR3 contains 14 residues. In germline, CDR1 is SGDLS, CDR2 YYNGEE. CDR3: CASSRTGRNEKLFF.

The J gene is TRBJ1-5, the V gene TRBV5-1; the TCRdb call, TRBD1, lacks DNA for checking. The germline V gene has CDR1 SGHRS and CDR2 YFSETQ. The CDR3 totals 15 residues. CDR3: CASSLGDRGPQPQHF.

The chain joins TRBV6-5 to TRBJ2-3. Germline CDR1 reads MNHEY; CDR2 reads SVGAGI. The CDR3 loop spans 12 amino acids. This CDR3 reads CASRASPDTQYF.

V and J are TRBV6-6 and TRBJ1-1. Germline V lookup: CDR1 MNHNY, CDR2 SVGAGI (reference sequence). This CDR3 has 13 residues. The CDR3 is CASSYTSNTEAFF.

V usage is TRBV29-1 and J usage is TRBJ1-1; TCRdb outputs TRBD1, but without DNA this stays unchecked. This CDR3 has 15 amino acids. Germline-derived CDR1 and CDR2 are SQVTM and ANQGSEA. The CDR3 sequence is CSVDPGWLLGTEAFF.

This chain joins TRBV2 and TRBJ1-1. Germline loops: CDR1 SNHLY, CDR2 FYNNEI. The CDR3 totals 13 residues. CDR3 residues: CASSLTGLPEAFF.

This chain links TRBV5-1 with TRBJ2-5; the TCRdb D gene call, TRBD1, has no DNA to confirm it. CDR3 length: 15 amino acids. CDR1 SGHRS and CDR2 YFSETQ come from the germline V gene. The CDR3 is CASSLKGGRGETQYF. Complete variable domain (other parts from reference TRBV5-1 and TRBJ2-5): KAGVTQTPRYLIKTRGQQVTLSCSPISGHRSVSWYQQTPGQGLQFLFEYFSETQRNKGNFPGRFSGRQFSNSRSEMNVSTLELGDSALYLCASSLKGGRGETQYFGPGTRLLVL.

This chain joins TRBV20-1 and TRBJ2-1; TCRdb proposes TRBD2, but this gene call is untestable without DNA. There are 14 residues in the CDR3. Germline V gene lookup returns CDR1 DFQATT and CDR2 SNEGSKA (reference sequence). CDR3: CSASPGLIRHEQFF.

The V and J genes are TRBV5-1 and TRBJ2-7; with no DNA, the TCRdb D assignment of TRBD1 cannot be verified. Germline CDR1 reads SGHRS; CDR2 reads YFSETQ. This CDR3 has 17 amino acids. The CDR3 sequence is CASSFGGPGQGVYEQYF.

V gene TRBV20-1 combines with J gene TRBJ2-7; TCRdb proposes TRBD1, but this gene call is untestable without DNA. Germline lookup yields CDR1 DFQATT and CDR2 SNEGSKA (reference sequence). The CDR3 runs 13 residues. The CDR3 region is CSASTETGFEQYF.

The V gene is TRBV20-1, the J gene TRBJ1-5. Germline values: CDR1 DFQATT, CDR2 SNEGSKA (reference sequence). CDR3 length: 14 amino acids. The CDR3 spells CSASPGYGNQPQHF.

This rearrangement joins TRBV11-1 to TRBJ2-6; TCRdb's D call of TRBD1 is untestable without DNA. Germline CDR1 and CDR2: SGHAT and FQDESV (reference sequence). This CDR3 is 18 amino acids long. CDR3 in amino acids: CASSLAGQAFSGANVLTF. The entire variable domain, with the rest obtained from reference TRBV11-1 and TRBJ2-6, is as follows: EAEVAQSPRYKITEKSQAVAFWCDPISGHATLYWYRQILGQGPELLVQFQDESVVDDSQLPKDRFSAERLKGVDSTLKIQPAELGDSAMYLCASSLAGQAFSGANVLTFGAGSRLTVL.

The gene calls are TRBV28 and TRBJ2-3; TCRdb returns TRBD1, unconfirmable since there is no DNA. This CDR3 spans 15 amino acids. Germline V lookup: CDR1 MDHEN, CDR2 SYDVKM. This chain's CDR3 is CASSLFGGSTDTQYF.

The J gene is TRBJ2-5, the V gene TRBV12-3 or TRBV12-4; as DNA is missing, the TRBD1 call by TCRdb cannot be tested. The CDR3 runs 15 residues. Here the CDR3 reads CASRSWGSAEETQYF.

V is TRBV24-1 and J is TRBJ2-3. From germline, CDR1 is KGHDR and CDR2 SFDVKD. The CDR3 sequence is 14 residues long. CDR3 protein: CATSEVRGTDTQYF.

This rearrangement joins TRBV18 to TRBJ2-1; absent DNA, TCRdb's TRBD1 call cannot be checked. Germline CDR1 KGHSH, CDR2 LQKENI. The CDR3 totals 15 residues. The CDR3 loop is CASSPLTGLYNEQFF.

The gene calls are TRBV5-1 and TRBJ2-5. The V gene's germline CDR1 is SGHRS and CDR2 YFSETQ. The CDR3 is 14 amino acids. The CDR3 here is CASKTWGSVETQYF. Full variable domain (outside the CDR3, taken from reference TRBV5-1 and TRBJ2-5): KAGVTQTPRYLIKTRGQQVTLSCSPISGHRSVSWYQQTPGQGLQFLFEYFSETQRNKGNFPGRFSGRQFSNSRSEMNVSTLELGDSALYLCASKTWGSVETQYFGPGTRLLVL.

The chain joins TRBV6-2 or TRBV6-3 to TRBJ2-7; TCRdb's assignment of TRBD1 cannot be checked, as there is no DNA. Germline CDR1 reads MNHEY; CDR2 reads SVGEGT. This CDR3 spans 15 amino acids. Here the CDR3 reads CASSPFQGAGYEQYF.